This TCR beta chain comes out of a study of human T cells and chemical hapten exposure. Study background: There were per-sample TCR yield variations, arising mainly from small pooled library volume differences. Study-level points and caveats: With regard to DPC sensitization, TCRs above 1 in 1000 frequency did not change.

The time point here: healthy volunteer bleed at 6 weeks. Whole blood that had not been fractionated was the source of extracted total RNA. Points on this clonotype: Its antigen is undetermined.

The library gave individual cDNA molecules unique molecular identifiers. Original processing notes: With a range of roughly 23,224 to 690,600, the median per sample was roughly 95,000 TCRs. TCRdb re-called the RACE reads with MiXCR, one entry per CDR3 protein. TCRdb, not the authors, supplied the V and J calls. Of 65,000 to 80,000 distinct CDR3 sequences in the sample, over 6.5% are singletons; the top ten hold around 1.6%. The CDR3 sequence is 13 residues long. CDR1 is SEHNR and CDR2 is FQNEAQ in the germline V gene (reference sequence). V was clipped by 1 base and J by 6 bases; unmatched bases: 2. Sequenced: whole blood. This clonotype was sampled from a male donor in good health. Some clones in this sample may be carry-over from other donors' samples. V and J are TRBV7-9 and TRBJ1-1; 7 nucleotides align to TRBD1. The CDR3 is CASSLDQGAEAFF. CDR3 bases: TGTGCCAGCAGCTTAGACCAGGGGGCTGAAGCTTTCTTT.